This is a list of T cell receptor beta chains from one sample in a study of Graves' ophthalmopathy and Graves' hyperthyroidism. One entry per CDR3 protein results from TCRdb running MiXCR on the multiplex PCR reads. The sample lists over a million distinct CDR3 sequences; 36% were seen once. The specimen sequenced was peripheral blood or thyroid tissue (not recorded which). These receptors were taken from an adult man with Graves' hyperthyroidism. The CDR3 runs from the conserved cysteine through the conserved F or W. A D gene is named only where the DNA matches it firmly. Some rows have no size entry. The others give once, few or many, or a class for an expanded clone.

DNA: TGTGCCAGCAGCTTAGAACGACAAGACAGGGGATCTTCACCCCTCCACTTT
CDR3: CASSLERQDRGSSPLHF
D: TRBD1
J: TRBJ1-6
size: -
V: TRBV7-9

DNA: TGTGCCAGCAGCGGGGGACTAGCGCCAGAGACCCAGTACTTC
CDR3: CASSGGLAPETQYF
D: TRBD2
J: TRBJ2-5
size: many
V: TRBV2

DNA: TGTGCCAGCAGCTTAGTGGGGCCTACCTACGAGCAGTACTTC
CDR3: CASSLVGPTYEQYF
D: -
J: TRBJ2-7
size: many
V: TRBV7-9

DNA: TGCAGTGCTAAGAACAGGGTCCGCTATGGCTACACCTTC
CDR3: CSAKNRVRYGYTF
D: -
J: TRBJ1-2
size: many
V: TRBV20-1

DNA: TGTGCCAGCAGTTATGAATTCCCATACGAGCAGTACTTC
CDR3: CASSYEFPYEQYF
D: -
J: TRBJ2-7
size: -
V: TRBV6-6

DNA: TGTGCCAGCAGCGAGGGACAGAAAGACTCGGGCTACACCTTC
CDR3: CASSEGQKDSGYTF
D: TRBD1
J: TRBJ1-2
size: many
V: TRBV9

DNA: TGTGCCAGCAGCTTAGCTTACGGACTAGCGGGAGACGAGCAGTACTTC
CDR3: CASSLAYGLAGDEQYF
D: TRBD2
J: TRBJ2-7
size: once
V: TRBV7-2

DNA: TGCAGTGCTACCGGGACAGGAGTCCAAGAGACCCAGTACTTC
CDR3: CSATGTGVQETQYF
D: TRBD1
J: TRBJ2-5
size: few
V: TRBV20-1

DNA: TGTGCCAGCAGTTATTGGACAGGGGATGGCTACACCTTC
CDR3: CASSYWTGDGYTF
D: TRBD1
J: TRBJ1-2
size: many
V: TRBV12-3/TRBV12-4

DNA: TGTGCCAGCGAAAGCCGGGGGCTCCCCCTCCACTTT
CDR3: CASESRGLPLHF
D: -
J: TRBJ1-6
size: -
V: TRBV7-2

DNA: TGTGCCAGCAGCCCTCCTAGCGGGAGGAGCTCCTACGAGCAGTACTTC
CDR3: CASSPPSGRSSYEQYF
D: TRBD2
J: TRBJ2-7
size: -
V: TRBV11-1

DNA: TGTGCCAGCAGCCGCCAAGAATCAGGGCAGTCGAACACTGAAGCTTTCTTT
CDR3: CASSRQESGQSNTEAFF
D: -
J: TRBJ1-1
size: -
V: TRBV9

DNA: TGTGCCACCAGCGGGACCTACGAGCAGTACTTC
CDR3: CATSGTYEQYF
D: -
J: TRBJ2-7
size: few
V: TRBV24-1

DNA: TGTGCCAGCAGTTTATCCGCGGCGGGGGCCAACGTCCTGACTTTC
CDR3: CASSLSAAGANVLTF
D: -
J: TRBJ2-6
size: -
V: TRBV12-3/TRBV12-4

DNA: TGCAGCGTGGCCAGGGGGGACACCGGGGAGCTGTTTTTT
CDR3: CSVARGDTGELFF
D: -
J: TRBJ2-2
size: few
V: TRBV29-1

DNA: TGCGCCAGCAGCCCTGAGACAGGGTTTCGGGAGACCCAGTACTTC
CDR3: CASSPETGFRETQYF
D: TRBD1
J: TRBJ2-5
size: -
V: TRBV5-1

DNA: TGCAGCGTTGCAGGACAGGGGATTGTCGAGCAGTACTTC
CDR3: CSVAGQGIVEQYF
D: TRBD1
J: TRBJ2-7
size: few
V: TRBV29-1

DNA: TGTGCCAGCTCACGCAGACAGGGGGTCTACGAGCAGTACTTC
CDR3: CASSRRQGVYEQYF
D: TRBD1
J: TRBJ2-7
size: few
V: TRBV18

DNA: TGCAGTGCTTCGACTAGTGGAGAGACCCAGTACTTC
CDR3: CSASTSGETQYF
D: -
J: TRBJ2-5
size: many
V: TRBV20-1

DNA: TGTGCCAGTTCCTTAAGGGCAGGGTCCTTTAGTTCGCGGTATAGCAATCAGCCCCAGCATTTT
CDR3: CASSLRAGSFSSRYSNQPQHF
D: -
J: TRBJ1-5
size: few
V: TRBV19

DNA: TGCAGTGCTAGGAGGCAGGGGGCGAATAATTCACCCCTCCACTTT
CDR3: CSARRQGANNSPLHF
D: TRBD1
J: TRBJ1-6
size: many
V: TRBV20-1

DNA: TGTGCCAGTAGGTGGAAAACGCAGAGTATGAACACTGAAGCTTTCTTT
CDR3: CASRWKTQSMNTEAFF
D: -
J: TRBJ1-1
size: -
V: TRBV19

DNA: TGTGCCAGCAGCCCCGGTGACCGACCAGAGAACACTGAAGCTTTCTTT
CDR3: CASSPGDRPENTEAFF
D: -
J: TRBJ1-1
size: once
V: TRBV7-9

DNA: TGTGCCAGCAGTCATATTATAGGGAGGGACCTCTTCGACGAGCAGTACTTC
CDR3: CASSHIIGRDLFDEQYF
D: TRBD2
J: TRBJ2-7
size: few
V: TRBV12-3/TRBV12-4

DNA: TGCAGCTTAGGGGGGGGTGGGGCCAACGTCCTGACTTTC
CDR3: CSLGGGGANVLTF
D: -
J: TRBJ2-6
size: -
V: TRBV29-1

DNA: TGTGCCAGCAAAACCCACAGGAACGCTGATGGCTACACCTTC
CDR3: CASKTHRNADGYTF
D: -
J: TRBJ1-2
size: -
V: TRBV5-6

DNA: TGTGCCACCAGTAGGACAGGGGGCATGGATGGCTACACCTTC
CDR3: CATSRTGGMDGYTF
D: TRBD1
J: TRBJ1-2
size: many
V: TRBV24-1

DNA: TGCAGTGCTAGTATCAGCGGGAGCCTCCAAGAGACCCAGTACTTC
CDR3: CSASISGSLQETQYF
D: TRBD2
J: TRBJ2-5
size: few
V: TRBV20-1

DNA: TGTGCCAGCAGCGTATTAAAAGTCTCCTATAATTCACCCCTCCACTTT
CDR3: CASSVLKVSYNSPLHF
D: -
J: TRBJ1-6
size: many
V: TRBV7-9

DNA: TGTGCCAGCTCACCACAACAAGGTGAAAAACTGTTTTTT
CDR3: CASSPQQGEKLFF
D: -
J: TRBJ1-4
size: -
V: TRBV2

DNA: TGTGCCACCAGTTTAGGGGGCTCACAAGAGACCCAGTACTTC
CDR3: CATSLGGSQETQYF
D: TRBD1
J: TRBJ2-5
size: many
V: TRBV24-1

DNA: TGTGCCATCAGCACTCCGGGTGCTGGGGCTTTCTTT
CDR3: CAISTPGAGAFF
D: -
J: TRBJ1-1
size: -
V: TRBV10-3

DNA: TGCAGTGCTAGAGATGTTACTAGCGGGAGACTGGGGACCCAGTACTTC
CDR3: CSARDVTSGRLGTQYF
D: TRBD2
J: TRBJ2-5
size: few
V: TRBV20-1

DNA: TGCGCCAGCAGCCAAGAAACAGGGGCTATCTATGGCTACACCTTC
CDR3: CASSQETGAIYGYTF
D: TRBD1
J: TRBJ1-2
size: -
V: TRBV5-1

DNA: TGTGCCAGCAGGGAGGCCCAGTACTTC
CDR3: CASREAQYF
D: -
J: TRBJ2-5
size: -
V: TRBV6-6

DNA: TGCAGCGCGGGTCTTGCAACTAATGAAAAACTGTTTTTT
CDR3: CSAGLATNEKLFF
D: -
J: TRBJ1-4
size: many
V: TRBV29-1

DNA: TGTGCCAGTCACGGGGAGAAGAGGGAGCAGTACTTC
CDR3: CASHGEKREQYF
D: -
J: TRBJ2-7
size: -
V: TRBV2

DNA: TGTGCCAGCAGCCAAGAATTAGCGAGCTCCTACGAGCAGTACTTC
CDR3: CASSQELASSYEQYF
D: -
J: TRBJ2-7
size: -
V: TRBV4-2

DNA: TGTGCCAGCAGCGTCACGAGAAGCTCTGGGGCCAACGTCCTGACTTTC
CDR3: CASSVTRSSGANVLTF
D: -
J: TRBJ2-6
size: few
V: TRBV5-5

DNA: TGTGCCAGCAGCCCCCGTGGGCAAGAGACCCAGTACTTC
CDR3: CASSPRGQETQYF
D: -
J: TRBJ2-5
size: many
V: TRBV19

DNA: TGCGCCAGCAGCCAGGCCCTGGACAGTTATTCACCCCTCCACTTT
CDR3: CASSQALDSYSPLHF
D: -
J: TRBJ1-6
size: -
V: TRBV4-3

DNA: TGTGCCAGCAGCTTGGAGGGCACCCAGCATTTT
CDR3: CASSLEGTQHF
D: -
J: TRBJ1-5
size: few
V: TRBV7-2

DNA: TGCGCCAGCAGTGAGGACGGCATGAGCTCCTACGAGCAGTACTTC
CDR3: CASSEDGMSSYEQYF
D: -
J: TRBJ2-7
size: -
V: TRBV10-2

DNA: TGTGCCAGCAGCCAAGCGGCAGGGAACACTGAAGCTTTCTTT
CDR3: CASSQAAGNTEAFF
D: -
J: TRBJ1-1
size: many
V: TRBV4-2

DNA: TGTGCCAGCAATCTAGCGGGGGCGACCTACGAGCAGTACTTC
CDR3: CASNLAGATYEQYF
D: TRBD2
J: TRBJ2-7
size: many
V: TRBV7-2

DNA: TGTGCCACCAGCAGAGATCGAGGGGGGGCCTACAATGAGCAGTACTTC
CDR3: CATSRDRGGAYNEQYF
D: -
J: TRBJ2-5
size: -
V: TRBV15

DNA: TGCGCCAGCAGCTGGGAAGGTGCGGAGCCCCAGCATTTT
CDR3: CASSWEGAEPQHF
D: -
J: TRBJ1-5
size: -
V: TRBV5-1

DNA: TGTGCCACCAGTGAAAACAAACTCCAAAGCTCCTACGAGCAGTACTTC
CDR3: CATSENKLQSSYEQYF
D: -
J: TRBJ2-7
size: many
V: TRBV24-1

DNA: TGCGCCAGCAGCCAACTCCGGCTAGCGGGGGTCTACGAGCAGTACTTC
CDR3: CASSQLRLAGVYEQYF
D: TRBD2
J: TRBJ2-7
size: -
V: TRBV4-3

DNA: TGTGCCAGCACACTCGTGGGTTCCTACGAGCAGTACTTC
CDR3: CASTLVGSYEQYF
D: -
J: TRBJ2-7
size: many
V: TRBV12-3/TRBV12-4

DNA: TGCAGCGTTGAAGATCAGGCAGGGACAGCCTACGAGCAGTACTTC
CDR3: CSVEDQAGTAYEQYF
D: TRBD1
J: TRBJ2-7
size: many
V: TRBV29-1

DNA: TGCAGTGCTACAACCGGGACTAGCGGGTCCGGGGAGCTGTACTTC
CDR3: CSATTGTSGSGELYF
D: TRBD2
J: TRBJ2-7
size: -
V: TRBV20-1

DNA: TGCGCCAGCAGTGAGTCACAGGGACGGGAGGGGAACACTGAAGCTTTCTTT
CDR3: CASSESQGREGNTEAFF
D: -
J: TRBJ1-1
size: -
V: TRBV10-2

DNA: TGTGCCAGCAGTGTAGGGGTCGGGCTCGTCATCTACGGGGAGCTGTTTTTT
CDR3: CASSVGVGLVIYGELFF
D: -
J: TRBJ2-2
size: -
V: TRBV2

DNA: TGCAGTGACAGGGGGGCTTTCTTT
CDR3: CSDRGAFF
D: TRBD1
J: TRBJ1-1
size: -
V: TRBV20-1

DNA: TGTGCCAGCAGTTCAGGACAGTTCCAAGAGACCCAGTACTTC
CDR3: CASSSGQFQETQYF
D: -
J: TRBJ2-5
size: -
V: TRBV2

DNA: TGCAGTGCTAGACCTACAGGGGGTGGCACTGAAGCTTTCTTT
CDR3: CSARPTGGGTEAFF
D: TRBD1
J: TRBJ1-1
size: -
V: TRBV20-1

DNA: TGTGCCTGGAAATTCGGGCTCGAGCAGTACTTC
CDR3: CAWKFGLEQYF
D: -
J: TRBJ2-7
size: -
V: TRBV30